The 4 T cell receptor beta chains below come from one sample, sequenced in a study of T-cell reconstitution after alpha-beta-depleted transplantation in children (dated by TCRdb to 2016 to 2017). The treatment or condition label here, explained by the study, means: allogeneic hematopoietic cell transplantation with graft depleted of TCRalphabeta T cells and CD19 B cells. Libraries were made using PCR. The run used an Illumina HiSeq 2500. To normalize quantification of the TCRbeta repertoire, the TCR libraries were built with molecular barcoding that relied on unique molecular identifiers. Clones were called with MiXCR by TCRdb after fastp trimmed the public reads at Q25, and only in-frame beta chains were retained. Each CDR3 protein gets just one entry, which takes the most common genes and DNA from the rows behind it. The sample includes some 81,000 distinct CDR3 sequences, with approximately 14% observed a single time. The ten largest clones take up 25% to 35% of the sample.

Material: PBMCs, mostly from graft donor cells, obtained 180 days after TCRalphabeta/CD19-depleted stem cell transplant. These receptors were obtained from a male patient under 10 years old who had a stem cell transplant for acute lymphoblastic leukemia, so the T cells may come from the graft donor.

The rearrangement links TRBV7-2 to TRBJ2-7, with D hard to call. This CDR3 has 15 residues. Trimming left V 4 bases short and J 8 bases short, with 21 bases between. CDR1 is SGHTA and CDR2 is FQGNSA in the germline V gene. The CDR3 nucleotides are TGTGCCAGCAGCTCCCCCCTGCTCCGTGGGCCTAAGCAGTACTTC. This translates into CASSSPLLRGPKQYF.

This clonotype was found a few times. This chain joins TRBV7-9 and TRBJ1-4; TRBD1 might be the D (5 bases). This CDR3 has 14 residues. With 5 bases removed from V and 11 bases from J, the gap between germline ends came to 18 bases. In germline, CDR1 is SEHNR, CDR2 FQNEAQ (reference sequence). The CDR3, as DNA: TGTGCCAGCAGCCATTGGACATTTTCGGGGAAACTGTTTTTT. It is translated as CASSHWTFSGKLFF.

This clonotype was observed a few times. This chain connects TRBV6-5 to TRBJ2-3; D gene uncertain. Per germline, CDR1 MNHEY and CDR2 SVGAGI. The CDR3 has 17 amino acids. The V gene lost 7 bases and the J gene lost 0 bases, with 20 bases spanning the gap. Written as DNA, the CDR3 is TGTGCCAGCACCATCGCTCGGAGAACTACTAGCACAGATACGCAGTATTTT. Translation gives CASTIARRTTSTDTQYF.

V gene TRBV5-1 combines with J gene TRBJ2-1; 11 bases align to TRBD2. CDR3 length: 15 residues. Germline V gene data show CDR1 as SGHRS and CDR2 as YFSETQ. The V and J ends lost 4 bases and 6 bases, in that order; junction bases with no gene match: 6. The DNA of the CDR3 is TGCGCCAGCAGCCCGGTAGCGGGGGGGCCCAATGAGCAGTTCTTC. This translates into CASSPVAGGPNEQFF.